This is a list of T cell receptor beta chains from one sample in a study of T cell responses to AZD1222 COVID-19 vaccine. Profiled with immunoSEQ multiplex PCR; TCRdb holds only in-frame clones, not every one. This sample has more than 50,000 clones, with roughly 90% found just once. The material sequenced was peripheral blood, taken on day 0 of AZD1222 vaccination. Source of these receptors: an adult in good health. CDR3s include the opening cysteine and the closing phenylalanine or tryptophan. A D gene is named only where the DNA matches it firmly. Only part of the rows carry a size: once, few, many, or a class if the clone is expanded.

CDR3nt,CDR3aa,abundance,d_gene,v_gene,j_gene
TGTGCCATCAGAGTTCAGGAAAACACTGAAGCTTTCTTT,CAIRVQENTEAFF,.,.,TRBV10-3,TRBJ1-1
TGTGCCAGCAGCTCGCAGAACACCGGGGAGCTGTTTTTT,CASSSQNTGELFF,.,.,TRBV5-4,TRBJ2-2
TGTGCCAGCAGTGAACAGGGGTTTCAAGAGACCCAGTACTTC,CASSEQGFQETQYF,.,.,TRBV6-1,TRBJ2-5
TGCGCCAGCAGCCAAGGAGGTCAGGGGGCGCAGATCTATGGCTACACCTTC,CASSQGGQGAQIYGYTF,.,TRBD1,TRBV4-1,TRBJ1-2
TGTGCCAGTAGTGCTCTTGGCCTCCGACAGGGAATAAATAGTCAGCCCCAGCATTTT,CASSALGLRQGINSQPQHF,.,TRBD1,TRBV19,TRBJ1-5
TGTGCCAGCAGCGTCCTCCCTCGGGCGGGAAATCAGCCCCAGCATTTT,CASSVLPRAGNQPQHF,.,.,TRBV9,TRBJ1-5
TGTGCCATCAGTGATAGGGGAATGAACACCGGGGAGCTGTTTTTT,CAISDRGMNTGELFF,once,.,TRBV10-3,TRBJ2-2
TGTGCCAGCTCCCCAGGGACACTGATTAACTATGGCTACACCTTC,CASSPGTLINYGYTF,.,.,TRBV18,TRBJ1-2
TGTGCCAGCAGAGTAGACAGGGGAAGAAGTGAAAAACTGTTTTTT,CASRVDRGRSEKLFF,.,TRBD1,TRBV2,TRBJ1-4
TGTGCCAGCAGTGACGGCAGCAATTGGAACAATCAGCCCCAGCATTTT,CASSDGSNWNNQPQHF,.,.,TRBV6-1,TRBJ1-5
TGTGCCACCTCTGTTGAGCAGGAATGCTACACCTTC,CATSVEQECYTF,few,.,TRBV24-1,TRBJ1-2
TGTGCCAGCAGGCCCAGACAGAACACTGAAGCTTTCTTT,CASRPRQNTEAFF,.,.,TRBV27,TRBJ1-1
TGCAGCGTCGCGACGGGAGAGGGCAACTATGGCTACACCTTC,CSVATGEGNYGYTF,.,.,TRBV29-1,TRBJ1-2
TGTGCCAGCAGTGAAGCCAGCGGGGGGCAGGCCCGTCGGGGACACAAAAACATTCAGTACTTC,CASSEASGGQARRGHKNIQYF,.,TRBD2,TRBV6-1,TRBJ2-4
TGTGCCACCAGCAGAGCCTGGACAGTAGCCACCGGGGAGCTGTTTTTT,CATSRAWTVATGELFF,.,.,TRBV15,TRBJ2-2
TGCAGCGTTGAACGCCCCGGACCGTATGGCTACACCTTC,CSVERPGPYGYTF,.,.,TRBV29-1,TRBJ1-2
TGTGCCAGCAGTGTGCCTAGCGGGAGTCCCTACAATGAGCAGTTCTTC,CASSVPSGSPYNEQFF,.,TRBD2,TRBV25-1,TRBJ2-1
TGTGCCAGCAGCCAAGATAGCGGCACCACCTACGAGCAGTACTTC,CASSQDSGTTYEQYF,medium-sized,.,TRBV3-1/TRBV3-2,TRBJ2-7
TGCAGCGGGGGTGTTGCCAACACTGAAGCTTTCTTT,CSGGVANTEAFF,few,.,TRBV29-1,TRBJ1-1
TGTGCCAGCAGCTTCGGACTAGCGGGAGCTAGCGGGGAGCTGTTTTTT,CASSFGLAGASGELFF,.,TRBD2,TRBV7-9,TRBJ2-2
TGCGCCAGCAGTCAAATTTACGGGTTCTACACCTTC,CASSQIYGFYTF,once,.,TRBV23-1,TRBJ1-2
TGTGCCAGTAGTATCCCAGGCAGGGCCAACACCGGGGAGCTGTTTTTT,CASSIPGRANTGELFF,once,.,TRBV19,TRBJ2-2
TGTGCCAGCAGTTACGGGTTTAGCGGGGTTCAAGAGACCCAGTACTTC,CASSYGFSGVQETQYF,.,TRBD2,TRBV6-6,TRBJ2-5
TGTGCCTGGAGTAAGGGAAACACCGGGGAGCTGTTTTTT,CAWSKGNTGELFF,.,.,TRBV30,TRBJ2-2